Listed below are T cell receptor beta chains from one sample, sequenced in a study of T-cell reconstitution after alpha-beta-depleted transplantation in children. One entry per CDR3 protein results from TCRdb running MiXCR on the PCR reads. The table lists about 610,000 distinct CDR3 sequences, approximately 10% of them singletons. The input for sequencing was PBMCs from the stem cell graft donor, taken from the stem cell graft. The receptor set was obtained from a human donor who donated a stem cell graft to a child with acute myeloid leukemia. CDR3s include the opening cysteine and the closing phenylalanine or tryptophan. D genes are given only for firm matches. Expanded clones are given a class, and other clones once, few, many or no size at all.

D	J	size	V	CDR3	DNA
TRBD2	TRBJ2-3	few	TRBV2	CASSDQGRPSGRTYTDTQYF	TGTGCCAGCAGTGACCAGGGACGCCCTAGCGGGAGGACCTACACAGATACGCAGTATTTT
TRBD2	TRBJ2-7	many	TRBV29-1	CSVDLAGDSEQYF	TGCAGCGTTGATTTAGCGGGAGACTCCGAGCAGTACTTC
.	TRBJ2-3	few	TRBV5-5	CASRFADAHVQAQYF	TGTGCCAGCAGGTTCGCGGACGCCCATGTGCAAGCGCAGTATTTT
.	TRBJ1-4	few	TRBV29-1	CSAQTDNEKLFF	TGCAGCGCCCAGACCGATAATGAAAAACTGTTTTTT
TRBD2	TRBJ2-3	few	TRBV3-1	CASSQTSGQGTDTQYF	TGTGCCAGCAGCCAGACTAGCGGTCAAGGCACAGATACGCAGTATTTT
.	TRBJ2-5	.	TRBV12-3/TRBV12-4	CASSPQASSETQYF	TGTGCCAGCAGTCCCCAGGCCTCGAGTGAGACCCAGTACTTC
.	TRBJ2-7	few	TRBV6-9	CASSYSNQEAASYEQYF	TGTGCCAGCAGTTATTCCAACCAAGAGGCAGCCTCCTACGAGCAGTACTTC
TRBD2	TRBJ2-7	.	TRBV12-3/TRBV12-4	CASSLGASGNYEQYF	TGTGCCAGCAGTTTAGGCGCTAGCGGGAACTACGAGCAGTACTTC
.	TRBJ1-6	few	TRBV7-9	CASSLGDPGAASPLHF	TGTGCCAGCAGCTTAGGAGATCCAGGGGCAGCTTCACCCCTCCACTTT
TRBD1	TRBJ2-7	many	TRBV28	CASSSGTGTYEQYF	TGTGCCAGCAGTTCAGGGACAGGAACCTACGAGCAGTACTTC
.	TRBJ2-1	many	TRBV20-1	CSARGQAKNEQFF	TGCAGTGCTAGAGGACAGGCCAAGAATGAGCAGTTCTTC
TRBD1	TRBJ1-6	many	TRBV30	CAWRDRVSPLHF	TGTGCCTGGAGGGACAGGGTTTCACCCCTCCACTTT
TRBD1	TRBJ1-1	.	TRBV7-9	CASSPGGDRGSTEAFF	TGTGCCAGCAGCCCTGGGGGGGACAGGGGTTCCACTGAAGCTTTCTTT
TRBD1	TRBJ1-5	.	TRBV6-2/TRBV6-3	CASRIQGVATNQPQHF	TGTGCCAGCAGAATACAGGGGGTCGCGACCAATCAGCCCCAGCATTTT
TRBD1	TRBJ1-2	few	TRBV7-9	CASSLVGTEYGYTF	TGTGCCAGCAGCTTAGTTGGGACAGAATATGGCTACACCTTC
TRBD2	TRBJ2-5	many	TRBV29-1	CSHSLSGRGWETQYF	TGCAGCCATTCCCTTAGCGGGAGGGGGTGGGAGACCCAGTACTTC
TRBD1	TRBJ1-1	.	TRBV12-3/TRBV12-4	CASNDRTGLNTEAFF	TGTGCCAGCAATGATAGGACAGGCCTGAACACTGAAGCTTTCTTT
.	TRBJ1-2	.	TRBV28	CASSLRQGIHYGYTF	TGTGCCAGCAGTTTACGGCAGGGGATTCACTATGGCTACACCTTC
.	TRBJ2-3	few	TRBV20-1	CSARVPGVDTQYF	TGCAGTGCTAGAGTTCCAGGGGTGGATACGCAGTATTTT
.	TRBJ2-7	.	TRBV12-3/TRBV12-4	CASSPWGDEQYF	TGTGCCAGCAGCCCCTGGGGGGACGAGCAGTACTTC
TRBD2	TRBJ2-7	few	TRBV10-3	CAISDSGTSREQYF	TGTGCCATCAGTGATAGCGGGACCTCTCGCGAGCAGTACTTC
.	TRBJ1-4	.	TRBV19	CASKLWEHEEKLFF	TGTGCCAGTAAATTGTGGGAGCACGAGGAAAAACTGTTTTTT
TRBD2	TRBJ2-1	many	TRBV5-1	CASSFVGLQYNEQFF	TGCGCCAGCAGCTTTGTGGGACTACAATACAATGAGCAGTTCTTC
.	TRBJ1-1	many	TRBV7-8	CASSLGTTRNTEAFF	TGTGCCAGCAGCTTAGGGACGACTCGAAACACTGAAGCTTTCTTT
TRBD2	TRBJ2-3	few	TRBV28	CASRGLGKGTDTQYF	TGTGCCAGCAGGGGACTAGGAAAGGGAACAGATACGCAGTATTTT
.	TRBJ2-2	.	TRBV29-1	CSVGYSGELFF	TGCAGCGTTGGGTACTCCGGGGAGCTGTTTTTT
TRBD1	TRBJ1-1	.	TRBV13	CASRTSGQGRTEAFF	TGTGCCAGCAGAACCTCAGGACAGGGGCGTACTGAAGCTTTCTTT
TRBD1	TRBJ2-2	.	TRBV6-5	CASSYAGQGYTGELFF	TGTGCCAGCAGTTACGCGGGACAGGGGTACACCGGGGAGCTGTTTTTT
.	TRBJ1-1	.	TRBV27	CASRFLQGNTEAFF	TGTGCCAGCAGATTCTTACAGGGGAACACTGAAGCTTTCTTT
.	TRBJ2-5	many	TRBV7-2	CASSLPVEAETQYF	TGTGCCAGCAGCTTACCCGTTGAGGCGGAGACCCAGTACTTC
.	TRBJ2-4	.	TRBV5-1	CASSLRLTGRSLAKNIQYF	TGCGCCAGCAGCTTGCGACTGACGGGGAGGAGTTTAGCCAAAAACATTCAGTACTTC
TRBD2	TRBJ2-2	many	TRBV28	CASSSRLASRFGELFF	TGTGCCAGCAGTTCGAGACTAGCTTCTCGTTTCGGGGAGCTGTTTTTT
TRBD2	TRBJ2-1	many	TRBV20-1	CSALLAGGPHYNEQFF	TGCAGTGCTTTACTAGCGGGAGGGCCCCATTACAATGAGCAGTTCTTC
TRBD2	TRBJ2-7	.	TRBV20-1	CSARSQTSGGLYEQYF	TGCAGTGCTAGATCCCAGACTAGCGGGGGACTCTACGAGCAGTACTTC
.	TRBJ2-2	many	TRBV15	CATSREKLLNTGELFF	TGTGCCACCAGCAGAGAAAAGCTGTTAAACACCGGGGAGCTGTTTTTT
.	TRBJ2-2	few	TRBV20-1	CSARSPGRLSNTGELFF	TGCAGTGCTAGATCTCCGGGTCGCTTGTCGAACACCGGGGAGCTGTTTTTT
.	TRBJ2-5	many	TRBV7-2	CASSRSSLETQYF	TGTGCCAGCAGCCGGTCTAGCTTGGAGACCCAGTACTTC
TRBD2	TRBJ2-2	.	TRBV6-2/TRBV6-3	CASSYDRGIGTSGSNTGELFF	TGTGCCAGCAGTTACGACAGGGGGATAGGGACTAGCGGTTCGAACACCGGGGAGCTGTTTTTT
.	TRBJ2-2	few	TRBV20-1	CSARAGGQTGELFF	TGCAGTGCTAGAGCCGGGGGACAAACCGGGGAGCTGTTTTTT
.	TRBJ2-3	few	TRBV7-2	CASSLNLGTDTQYF	TGTGCCAGCAGCTTAAATTTGGGCACAGATACGCAGTATTTT
TRBD2	TRBJ2-1	.	TRBV15	CATSRDAGGGLRNEQFF	TGTGCCACCAGCAGAGATGCGGGCGGGGGATTGAGGAATGAGCAGTTCTTC
.	TRBJ2-5	.	TRBV15	CATSRDLAGRQETQYF	TGTGCCACCAGCAGAGATCTGGCGGGTCGCCAAGAGACCCAGTACTTC
.	TRBJ1-2	few	TRBV29-1	CSVEFRARRDNYGYTF	TGCAGCGTTGAATTTAGGGCCCGGAGGGATAACTATGGCTACACCTTC
TRBD1	TRBJ2-4	many	TRBV20-1	CSAEDRGLAKNIQYF	TGCAGTGCGGAGGACAGGGGGCTAGCCAAAAACATTCAGTACTTC
.	TRBJ2-6	.	TRBV7-3	CASSSPGGGSGANVLTF	TGTGCCAGCAGCTCTCCCGGCGGAGGCTCTGGGGCCAACGTCCTGACTTTC
TRBD2	TRBJ2-2	many	TRBV20-1	CSARGGTSSTGELFF	TGCAGTGCTAGAGGGGGGACTAGCAGCACCGGGGAGCTGTTTTTT
.	TRBJ2-6	few	TRBV21-1	CASSPRGMRVSGANVLTF	TGTGCCAGCAGCCCCCGAGGAATGAGGGTCTCTGGGGCCAACGTCCTGACTTTC
.	TRBJ1-1	few	TRBV2	CASSARRDPWDTEAFF	TGTGCCAGCAGTGCTCGCCGGGACCCTTGGGACACTGAAGCTTTCTTT
.	TRBJ2-1	few	TRBV5-6	CASSLFGTLSSYNEQFF	TGTGCCAGCAGCTTATTCGGGACTCTGAGCTCCTACAATGAGCAGTTCTTC
.	TRBJ2-7	few	TRBV12-3/TRBV12-4	CASWEGGVHTYEQYF	TGTGCCAGCTGGGAGGGGGGGGTACATACCTACGAGCAGTACTTC
.	TRBJ1-5	few	TRBV20-1	CSARDYGSGQPQHF	TGCAGTGCTAGAGATTACGGGAGTGGACAGCCCCAGCATTTT
TRBD1	TRBJ1-2	.	TRBV2	CASRTTGANYGYTF	TGTGCCAGCAGAACGACAGGGGCTAACTATGGCTACACCTTC
.	TRBJ2-3	.	TRBV18	CASSPLKPGSDTQYF	TGTGCCAGCTCACCCTTAAAGCCGGGCTCAGATACGCAGTATTTT
.	TRBJ2-7	few	TRBV20-1	CSATGDLYEQYF	TGCAGTGCTACAGGGGATCTCTACGAGCAGTACTTC
.	TRBJ1-2	few	TRBV7-2	CASGQINYGYTF	TGTGCCAGCGGACAGATTAACTATGGCTACACCTTC
.	TRBJ1-5	few	TRBV6-5	CASSYSALPYSNQPQHF	TGTGCCAGCAGTTACTCAGCCCTACCGTATAGCAATCAGCCCCAGCATTTT
TRBD2	TRBJ2-7	few	TRBV12-3/TRBV12-4	CASSPQAGGTYEQYF	TGTGCCAGCAGTCCCCAGGCGGGAGGGACCTACGAGCAGTACTTC
.	TRBJ2-2	few	TRBV11-2	CASSSNLPRGGELFF	TGTGCCAGCAGTTCAAACTTACCGAGGGGCGGGGAGCTGTTTTTT
.	TRBJ2-3	few	TRBV19	CASSMVLGARGTDTQYF	TGTGCCAGTAGTATGGTTTTAGGGGCGAGAGGCACAGATACGCAGTATTTT
.	TRBJ2-2	.	TRBV15	CATSRGVAGELFF	TGTGCCACCAGCAGAGGGGTCGCCGGGGAGCTGTTTTTT